A selection of T cell receptor beta chains follows, all from one sample in a study of somatic mutations in cytotoxic T cells in rheumatoid arthritis. This table comes from immunoSEQ multiplex PCR, and its TCRdb copy is limited to in-frame clones, with some not included. The table shows under 9,000 clones, with 75% to 90% occurring only once. The sample taken for sequencing was CD8+ T cells sorted from blood. These TCRs come from a woman aged 70-85 years with rheumatoid arthritis. CDR3s include the opening cysteine and the closing phenylalanine or tryptophan.

v_gene	j_gene	CDR3aa
TRBV9	TRBJ1-1	CASSRTGMNTEAFF
TRBV7-9	TRBJ2-7	CASSLGGVSEQYF
TRBV11-3	TRBJ2-3	CASSPRTLQGPDTQYF
TRBV6-1	TRBJ2-3	CASSGGTGHTDTQYF
TRBV5-1	TRBJ2-1	CATSYGATFPPVSEQFF
TRBV5-6	TRBJ1-5	CASSFGTGDQPQHF
TRBV11-3	TRBJ2-1	CASSLEGGSPTNEQFF
TRBV2	TRBJ2-7	CASSESATISYEQYF
TRBV21-1	TRBJ1-1	CASSEGLRHSVDTEAFF
TRBV9	TRBJ1-4	CASSVWGDRGSAGEKLFF
TRBV10-2	TRBJ2-3	CASSGTSGRIDTQYF
TRBV5-1	TRBJ1-1	CASSPGAGRLGTEAFF
TRBV7-8	TRBJ1-1	CASSLTQTEAFF